Described below is a single TCR beta chain sequence and its context. The sample comes from a study of blood T cell repertoires in COVID-19. Study overall: The cDNA or gDNA used as material had been derived from T cells, B-cell-depleted T cells, or PBMCs.

In the authors' workflow: Researchers report that nucleated cell counts were estimated from reference gene primer amplification. Only in-frame clones appear in the TCRdb table, and some are missing; sequencing was by immunoSEQ multiplex PCR. V and J calls and clone size follow that table, whereas D and trimming were derived from the DNA. The repertoire holds about 270,000 clones, with more than 85% as singletons. J was trimmed by 0 bases and V by 7 bases; bases with no gene match: 4. The germline V gene encodes CDR1 MNHEY and CDR2 SVGAGI. CDR3 size: 14 residues. Participants spanned ages roughly 18 to 95 years and resided in 24 US areas. Clinical history reported by participants formed the basis on which cohorts were assigned.

The sample was PBMCs or T cells enriched from blood (not recorded which). This receptor was taken from a man aged 35-49 years who had been exposed to COVID-19. This chain connects TRBV6-5 to TRBJ2-7, with 9 bases lining up with TRBD2. The CDR3 here is CASIRAGGSYEQYF. The CDR3 DNA sequence: TGTGCCAGCATTAGAGCGGGAGGCTCCTACGAGCAGTACTTC.